This TCR beta chain was sequenced in a study of cytomegalovirus exposure and HLA in healthy donors. General study results and limits: It was confirmed in vitro that a few of the CMV-associated chains were specific for CMV antigens.

60 Vbeta and 13 Jbeta primers were used in PCR. Authors' analysis steps: Among the unique TCR beta chains that a later analysis counted, about 84 million in all, roughly 11 million were shared. Using immunoSEQ multiplex PCR, the repertoire was profiled, and TCRdb retains in-frame clones only, with some absent. V and J calls and clone size are given by that table; D and trimming were obtained from the DNA. Of about 140,000 clones listed, 77% are singletons. Points on this clone: Its cognate antigen is unknown.

Germline values: CDR1 MNHNY, CDR2 SVGAGI (reference sequence). The trim removed 6 bases at V and 4 bases at J, leaving 10 bases unmatched. The CDR3 loop spans 15 amino acids. Sequencing was done on a sample of PBMCs. V is TRBV6-6 and J is TRBJ2-7; 9 nucleotides agree with TRBD1. This TCR came from a male donor in good health and CMV-seronegative. CDR3 DNA: TGTGCCAGCAGAGGGGCCGGGACAGGGTCTTACGAGCAGTACTTC. This codes for CASRGAGTGSYEQYF.